Listed here is a single T cell receptor beta chain. Its antigen is still unknown. No per-base quality is available; no much larger clone lies one base away. TCRbeta CDR3 regions were amplified from genomic DNA using the immunoSEQ Assay, a bias-controlled multiplex PCR. The study's own analysis went as follows. The number of nucleated cells in each sample was estimated from the amplification of reference gene primers within the assay. To quantify the absolute abundance of each unique TCRbeta CDR3 rearrangement, sequence reads were collapsed and filtered. For each sample, productive Simpson clonality was calculated by taking the square root of Simpson's diversity index across productive rearrangements. The clones in this table, taken by TCRdb from immuneACCESS, are in-frame only. Not every clone is retained; where verified, under half of the shortfall comes from an unresolved V gene, and the cause of the rest is unknown. D and trimming were read from the DNA, whereas the V and J calls and clone size are those reported in that table. Within this sample are about 140,000 clones, with approximately 87% of them counted one time only. Jointly, the top ten make up more than 3.5% of the sample.

The collaborating institutions used their own protocols to collect whole blood in K2EDTA tubes. For TCRbeta analysis, collaborators shipped samples as frozen whole blood, isolated PBMCs, or DNA extracted from either of those sample types. These data are taken from a study of blood T cell repertoires in COVID-19 (dated by TCRdb to about 2020). Concerning the study at large: Samples from collaborators originated in the United States, Italy and Spain and spanned both the acute and convalescent phases of COVID-19. A de-identified subject ID, COVID-19 status, age in years and sex were almost always included in the sample metadata. The material from the prospective study consisted of cDNA or gDNA derived from T cells, B-cell-depleted T cells, or PBMCs. Samples were obtained from the ongoing ImmuneRACE study (first 160 participants) and from 1,000 to 1,500 subjects provided by 6 global collaborators. The repertoires were released in a freely available public database meant as a resource for research on the immune response to SARS-CoV-2. Deeply sampled blood TCRbeta repertoires from subjects exposed to, actively infected with, or recovered from COVID-19 were included in the dataset. Where available, HLA class I and class II types were obtained from metadata supplied by the sample provider rather than from assay-based typing. Overall results and qualifications from the work: The amount of clinical and demographic metadata varied by source and participant and was provided uncurated.

V is shortened by 5 bases, J by 0 bases, and the region joining them spans 10 bases. Reading from cysteine to phenylalanine, the CDR3 counts 14 amino acids. Only CDR3 DNA is held: 42 bases, read in frame from base 1. Per the germline V gene, MNHEY is the CDR1 and SVGEGT is the CDR2. The sequence joins TRBV6-2 or TRBV6-3 to TRBJ1-1; the D gene cannot be named for sure. The clonotype originates from a woman aged 40 to 50 with acute or convalescent COVID-19. Sequences were obtained from peripheral blood. The CDR3 reads CASSPHRLNTEAFF. In nucleotide form, the sequence is TGTGCCAGCAGTCCACACCGATTGAACACTGAAGCTTTCTTT.